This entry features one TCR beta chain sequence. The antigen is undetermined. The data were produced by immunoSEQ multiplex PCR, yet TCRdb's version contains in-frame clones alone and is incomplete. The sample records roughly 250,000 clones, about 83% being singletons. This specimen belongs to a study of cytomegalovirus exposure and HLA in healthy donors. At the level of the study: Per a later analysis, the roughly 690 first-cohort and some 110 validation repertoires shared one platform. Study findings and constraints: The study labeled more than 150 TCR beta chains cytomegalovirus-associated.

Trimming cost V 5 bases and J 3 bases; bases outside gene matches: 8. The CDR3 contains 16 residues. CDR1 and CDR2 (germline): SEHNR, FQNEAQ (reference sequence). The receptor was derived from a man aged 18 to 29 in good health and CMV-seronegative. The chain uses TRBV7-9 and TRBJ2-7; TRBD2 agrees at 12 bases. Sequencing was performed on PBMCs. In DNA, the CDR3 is TGTGCCAGCAGCCCCGGACTAGCGGGGCAAAGCTACGAGCAGTACTTC. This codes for CASSPGLAGQSYEQYF.